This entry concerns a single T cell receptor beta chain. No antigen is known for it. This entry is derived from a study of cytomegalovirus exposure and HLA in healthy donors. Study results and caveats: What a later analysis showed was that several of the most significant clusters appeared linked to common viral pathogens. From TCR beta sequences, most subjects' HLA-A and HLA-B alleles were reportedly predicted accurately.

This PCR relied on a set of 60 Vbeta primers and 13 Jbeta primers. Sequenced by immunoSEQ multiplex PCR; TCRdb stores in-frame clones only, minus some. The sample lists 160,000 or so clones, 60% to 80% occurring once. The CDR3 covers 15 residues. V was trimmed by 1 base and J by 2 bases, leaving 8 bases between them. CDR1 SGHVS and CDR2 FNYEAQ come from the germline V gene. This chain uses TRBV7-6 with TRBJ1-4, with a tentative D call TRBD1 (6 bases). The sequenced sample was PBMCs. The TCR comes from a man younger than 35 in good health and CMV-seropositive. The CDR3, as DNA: TGTGCCAGCAGCTTAGAACAGGGCACTAATGAAAAACTGTTTTTT. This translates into CASSLEQGTNEKLFF.